What follows are 21 T cell receptor beta chains derived from one specimen sequenced in a study of technical replicates of blood from a few donors. Measured with immunoSEQ multiplex PCR; TCRdb has only the in-frame clones, and not every one. The sample yields around 79,000 clones, around 90% seen once. The sample consisted of T cells isolated from PBMCs. The source is a human donor in good health.

The chain joins TRBV30 to TRBJ2-1; 8 bases are a match to TRBD2. V was pared by 3 bases and J by 1 base, with 2 bases of the junction left unmatched. CDR1 and CDR2 from the germline V gene are GTSNPN and SVGIG (reference sequence). CDR3 length: 14 amino acids. CDR3 bases: TGTGCCTGGAGCAGCGGGGGTTCCTACAATGAGCAGTTCTTC. This codes for CAWSSGGSYNEQFF.

The chain uses TRBV28 and TRBJ2-7; TRBD2 is a possible D gene (6 bases). The CDR3 has 14 residues. Trimming shortened V by 2 bases and J by 6 bases, and 14 bases separated the two germline ends. Germline loops: CDR1 MDHEN, CDR2 SYDVKM. The CDR3 DNA is TGTGCCAGCAGTTTAGCGGGGAGGATGGGCGAGCAGTACTTC. It is translated as CASSLAGRMGEQYF.

The table lists this clone with a count of one. This chain connects TRBV10-2 to TRBJ2-2; 8 bases fit TRBD1. The trim removed 10 bases at V and 1 base at J, leaving 2 bases unmatched. There are 13 residues in the CDR3. Germline CDR1 is WSHSY and CDR2 is SAAADI. The CDR3 DNA is TGCGCCACCGGACAGGGGAACACCGGGGAGCTGTTTTTT. As protein: CATGQGNTGELFF.

The chain joins TRBV10-3 to TRBJ2-5; 7 nucleotides align to TRBD2. V shed 8 bases, J shed 2 bases, and the junction held 8 bases outside the gene matches. The germline V gene encodes CDR1 ENHRY and CDR2 SYGVKD. CDR3 length: 14 residues. CDR3 region: CAIAYGGGQETQYF. Here the CDR3 DNA reads TGTGCCATCGCGTATGGGGGGGGGCAAGAGACCCAGTACTTC.

This chain uses TRBV10-3 with TRBJ2-3, with 9 bases fitting TRBD1. V dropped 0 bases and J dropped 0; count of bases not matched to a gene: 10. The CDR3 covers 19 residues. Germline V gives CDR1 ENHRY, CDR2 SYGVKD. This CDR3 reads CAISESVFRTGDSTDTQYF. CDR3 nucleotides: TGTGCCATCAGTGAGTCGGTTTTTAGGACAGGGGATAGCACAGATACGCAGTATTTT.

The V and J genes are TRBV6-5 and TRBJ2-1; TRBD2 agrees at 10 bases. CDR3 size: 15 residues. Unmatched junction bases numbered 7, after V lost 5 bases and J lost 6 bases. The germline V gene has CDR1 MNHEY and CDR2 SVGAGI. CDR3 in amino acids: CASSPKREGTNEQFF. Written as DNA, the CDR3 is TGTGCCAGCAGTCCTAAGCGGGAGGGCACCAATGAGCAGTTCTTC.

The V and J genes are TRBV7-9 and TRBJ1-1; 7 nucleotides match TRBD1. The CDR3 covers 14 residues. J lost 0 bases, V lost 6 bases, and 4 bases had no gene match. Germline V gene sequence: CDR1 SEHNR, CDR2 FQNEAQ (reference sequence). CDR3 sequence: CASSPTGVNTEAFF. As DNA, the CDR3 is TGTGCCAGCAGTCCAACAGGGGTGAACACTGAAGCTTTCTTT.

V and J are TRBV5-1 and TRBJ2-7, with 14 bases lining up with TRBD2. The ends lost 4 bases at V and 4 bases at J; junction bases unmatched: 4. CDR1 is SGHRS and CDR2 is YFSETQ in the germline V gene. CDR3 length: 15 residues. For the CDR3, the DNA is TGCGCCAGCAGCACGCGACTAGCGGGAGGGTACGAGCAGTACTTC. It is translated as CASSTRLAGGYEQYF. Full variable domain (missing parts from reference TRBV5-1 and TRBJ2-7): KAGVTQTPRYLIKTRGQQVTLSCSPISGHRSVSWYQQTPGQGLQFLFEYFSETQRNKGNFPGRFSGRQFSNSRSEMNVSTLELGDSALYLCASSTRLAGGYEQYFGPGTRLTVT.

The chain uses TRBV5-1 and TRBJ2-7; 12 nucleotides match TRBD2. Germline CDR1 is SGHRS and CDR2 is YFSETQ. V was clipped by 4 bases and J by 3 bases; unmatched bases: 8. The CDR3 sequence is 16 residues long. The CDR3 region has the DNA TGCGCCAGCAGCCGGACTAGCGGGATATCCGGCTACGAGCAGTACTTC. Translated, it gives CASSRTSGISGYEQYF.

The rearrangement uses TRBV6-1 and TRBJ1-2; 8 nucleotides match TRBD1. Germline V CDR1 and CDR2: MNHNS, SASEGT. The CDR3 has 13 amino acids. Trimming at V came to 7 bases and at J to 3 bases, leaving 4 bases not matched to a gene. The chain's CDR3 is CASKATGDYGYTF. The CDR3 DNA follows: TGTGCCAGCAAGGCGACAGGGGACTATGGCTACACCTTC.

The chain is built from TRBV5-5 and TRBJ1-2, with 7 bases lining up with TRBD1. Losses at the gene ends were 2 bases for V and 4 bases for J; bases not matched to a gene: 17. The CDR3 length is 18 residues. Germline-derived CDR1 and CDR2 are SGHKS and YYEKEE (reference sequence). The CDR3 sequence: CASSFGYPDRAVFYGYTF. CDR3 nucleotide sequence: TGTGCCAGCAGCTTCGGTTACCCTGACAGGGCGGTGTTCTATGGCTACACCTTC. The variable domain in full, completed from reference TRBV5-5 and TRBJ1-2, reads DAGVTQSPTHLIKTRGQQVTLRCSPISGHKSVSWYQQVLGQGPQFIFQYYEKEERGRGNFPDRFSARQFPNYSSELNVNALLLGDSALYLCASSFGYPDRAVFYGYTFGSGTRLTVV.

The rearrangement links TRBV4-2 to TRBJ2-1; TRBD2 matches at 16 bases. This CDR3 spans 17 amino acids. With V trimmed by 3 bases and J by 10 bases, 9 bases remained unmatched. CDR1 LGHNA and CDR2 YNFKEQ come from the germline V gene. CDR3 nucleotide sequence: TGTGCCAGCAGCCAGCTCCAATGGGGACTAGCGGGGGGGGAGCAGTTCTTC. Encoded protein: CASSQLQWGLAGGEQFF.

The genes are TRBV5-1 and TRBJ2-1; 9 bases line up with TRBD2. This CDR3 has 13 amino acids. Germline-derived CDR1 and CDR2 are SGHRS and YFSETQ. With 8 bases clipped from V and 0 bases from J, the junction kept 0 bases outside the gene matches. For the CDR3, the DNA is TGCGCCAGTAGCGGGAGCTCCTACAATGAGCAGTTCTTC. This codes for CASSGSSYNEQFF.

The chain employs TRBV4-1 and TRBJ2-1; 14 bases are shared with TRBD2. CDR1 and CDR2 (germline): MGHRA, YSYEKL. This CDR3 comprises 16 residues. V lost 2 bases, J lost 9 bases, and 6 bases stayed unmatched. The CDR3 nucleotides read TGCGCCAGCAGCCAAACCGGGACTAGCGGGAGTAGTGAGCAGTTCTTC. Residues: CASSQTGTSGSSEQFF.

This chain connects TRBV2 to TRBJ2-5; a weak D match, TRBD2 (6 bases). The CDR3 has 17 amino acids. The V gene's germline CDR1 is SNHLY and CDR2 FYNNEI. The V and J ends lost 4 bases and 4 bases respectively, with 22 bases between them. This CDR3 reads CASSGRGRADARETQYF. For the CDR3, the DNA is TGTGCCAGCAGTGGGCGGGGTCGGGCGGATGCCCGAGAGACCCAGTACTTC.

The chain combines TRBV5-6 with TRBJ1-5; maybe TRBD1 (6 bases). The germline V gene encodes CDR1 SGHDT and CDR2 YYEEEE. V was cut by 1 base and J by 0 bases, with 11 bases left in between. This CDR3 region has 16 residues. The CDR3 DNA sequence: TGTGCCAGCAGCTTGCGCTGGACAGATAGCAATCAGCCCCAGCATTTT. Residues: CASSLRWTDSNQPQHF.

The V and J genes are TRBV19 and TRBJ2-5; D might be TRBD2 (5 bases). Trimming stripped 6 bases from V and 0 bases from J, with 11 bases between. The CDR3 is 14 amino acids. Germline V gives CDR1 LNHDA, CDR2 SQIVND (reference sequence). The CDR3 DNA sequence: TGTGCCAGTAGGCTAGGGAGCGACCAAGAGACCCAGTACTTC. Its protein product is CASRLGSDQETQYF.

The sample holds a few counts of this clone. The chain has TRBV19 and TRBJ1-1; maybe TRBD1 (5 bases). Trimming removed 5 bases at V and 7 bases at J, with 17 bases between. The length of the CDR3 is 14 residues. Germline values: CDR1 LNHDA, CDR2 SQIVND (reference sequence). CDR3 amino acids: CASSPRRGSGEAFF. CDR3 bases: TGTGCCAGTAGTCCCAGGCGGGGGAGCGGTGAAGCTTTCTTT.

The chain has TRBV9 and TRBJ2-5, with TRBD1 as a possible D gene (6 bases). This CDR3 is 14 amino acids long. Trimming left V 3 bases short and J 2 bases short, with 11 bases between. Per germline, CDR1 SGDLS and CDR2 YYNGEE. In nucleotides, the CDR3 is TGTGCCAGCAGCGATGCGGACAGACAAGAGACCCAGTACTTC. Translation: CASSDADRQETQYF.

The rearrangement uses TRBV25-1 and TRBJ2-7, with D possibly being TRBD2 (5 bases). Germline lookup yields CDR1 MGHDK and CDR2 SYGVNS. The CDR3 covers 16 residues. Trimming took off 1 base at V and 7 bases at J, with 20 bases between the two ends. Here the CDR3 DNA reads TGTGCCAGCAGTGAATTAGTTGGTCGGGGTCTGGGGGAGCAGTACTTC. This encodes CASSELVGRGLGEQYF.

This chain joins TRBV2 and TRBJ2-2; 10 positions match TRBD2. Losses at the gene ends were 4 bases for V and 7 bases for J; bases not matched to a gene: 6. CDR1 and CDR2 (germline): SNHLY, FYNNEI. The CDR3 runs to 15 residues. The CDR3 DNA follows: TGTGCCAGCAGTGCACTAGCGGGGTTGAGCGGGGAGCTGTTTTTT. It translates to CASSALAGLSGELFF.